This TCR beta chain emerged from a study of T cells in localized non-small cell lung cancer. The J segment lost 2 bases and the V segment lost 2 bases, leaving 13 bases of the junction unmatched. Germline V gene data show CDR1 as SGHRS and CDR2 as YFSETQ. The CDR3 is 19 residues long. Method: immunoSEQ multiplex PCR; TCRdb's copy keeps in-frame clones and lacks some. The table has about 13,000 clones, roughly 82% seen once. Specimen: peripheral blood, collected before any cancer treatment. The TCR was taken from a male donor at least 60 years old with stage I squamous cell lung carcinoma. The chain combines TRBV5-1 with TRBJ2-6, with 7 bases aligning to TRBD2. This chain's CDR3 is CASSFDFGGGLPGANVLTF. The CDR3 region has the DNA TGCGCCAGCAGCTTCGATTTTGGGGGAGGGCTCCCTGGGGCCAACGTCCTGACTTTC. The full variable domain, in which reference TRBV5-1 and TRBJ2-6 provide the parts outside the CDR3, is KAGVTQTPRYLIKTRGQQVTLSCSPISGHRSVSWYQQTPGQGLQFLFEYFSETQRNKGNFPGRFSGRQFSNSRSEMNVSTLELGDSALYLCASSFDFGGGLPGANVLTFGAGSRLTVL.